The present T cell receptor beta chain was sequenced within a study of T cells in Graves' hyperthyroidism and ophthalmopathy. In the study overall: The authors collected peripheral blood at initial diagnosis, before any treatment. The study's findings and limits: The authors' 13 V-J model separated ophthalmopathy from stable hyperthyroidism. Ophthalmopathy prediction by the model preceded onset by a median roughly 6 months.

TCR beta CDR3 regions were amplified from RNA. RT-PCR in the first round (using the HTBI primer set) targeted the TCR CDR3. TCRdb called the multiplex PCR reads again in MiXCR, with one record for every CDR3 protein. Of over 450,000 distinct CDR3 sequences listed, roughly 15% are singletons. The V segment lost 3 bases and the J segment 1 base; nucleotides outside the gene matches: 1. The CDR3 runs to 14 residues. Germline CDR1 MRHNA, CDR2 SNTAGT. The table lists this clonotype with many counts. The antigen is not known. This receptor was obtained from a woman younger than 35 with Graves' ophthalmopathy. The V and J genes are TRBV6-4 and TRBJ2-3; 7 bases fit TRBD2. Source material: blood. CDR3 amino acids: CASSEGGGTDTQYF. CDR3 bases: TGTGCCAGCAGTGAGGGGGGGGGCACAGATACGCAGTATTTT.